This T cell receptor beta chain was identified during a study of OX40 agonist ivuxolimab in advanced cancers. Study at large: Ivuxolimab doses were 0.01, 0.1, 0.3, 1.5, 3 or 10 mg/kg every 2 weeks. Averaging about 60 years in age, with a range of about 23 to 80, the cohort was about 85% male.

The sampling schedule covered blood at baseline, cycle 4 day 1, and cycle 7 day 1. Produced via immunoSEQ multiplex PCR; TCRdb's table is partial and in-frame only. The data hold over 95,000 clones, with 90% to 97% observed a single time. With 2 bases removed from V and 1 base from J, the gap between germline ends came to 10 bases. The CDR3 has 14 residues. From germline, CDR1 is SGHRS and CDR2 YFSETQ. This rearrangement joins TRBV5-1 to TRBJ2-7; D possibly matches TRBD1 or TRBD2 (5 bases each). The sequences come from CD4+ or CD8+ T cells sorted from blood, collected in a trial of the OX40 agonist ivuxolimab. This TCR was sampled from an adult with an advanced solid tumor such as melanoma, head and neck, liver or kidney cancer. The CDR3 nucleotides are TGCGCCAGCAGCTTTGGGACGGAGTCCTACGAGCAGTACTTC. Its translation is CASSFGTESYEQYF.